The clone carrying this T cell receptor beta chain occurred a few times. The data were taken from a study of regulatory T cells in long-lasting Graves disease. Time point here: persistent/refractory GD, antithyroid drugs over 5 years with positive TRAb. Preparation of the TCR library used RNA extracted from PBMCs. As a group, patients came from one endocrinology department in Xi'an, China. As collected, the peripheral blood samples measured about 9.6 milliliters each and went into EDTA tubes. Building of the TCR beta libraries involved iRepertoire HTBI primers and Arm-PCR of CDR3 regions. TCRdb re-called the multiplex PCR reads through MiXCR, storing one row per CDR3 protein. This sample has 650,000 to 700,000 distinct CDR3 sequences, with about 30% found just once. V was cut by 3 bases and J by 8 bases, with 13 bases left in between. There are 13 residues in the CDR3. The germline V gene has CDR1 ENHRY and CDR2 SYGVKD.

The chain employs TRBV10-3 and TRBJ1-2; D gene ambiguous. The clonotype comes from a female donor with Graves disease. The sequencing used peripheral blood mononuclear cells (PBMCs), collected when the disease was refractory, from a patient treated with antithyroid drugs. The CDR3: CAISDPFGRGYTF. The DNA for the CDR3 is TGTGCCATCAGTGATCCTTTTGGGCGCGGCTACACCTTC.